These T cell receptor beta chains were read from a single sample in a study of brain T cells in children with intractable seizures. Only in-frame clones appear in the TCRdb table, and some are missing; sequencing was by immunoSEQ multiplex PCR. Here the sample spans about 320,000 clones, about 93% being singletons. The sequencing used peripheral blood, collected 5 to 6 months after surgery. The receptors shown here come from a boy in the first two years of life with tuberous sclerosis and intractable seizures. Both conserved end residues are part of each CDR3. The D gene is left open where the match is weak. Rows give clone size only sometimes, using once, few, many, or a class for an expanded clone.

d_call	v_call	clone_size	j_call	cdr3_aa	cdr3_nt
-	TRBV3-1/TRBV3-2	-	TRBJ1-2	CASSRGTEGNGYTF	TGTGCCAGCAGCCGTGGGACCGAAGGTAATGGCTACACCTTC
-	TRBV5-1	-	TRBJ1-6	CASSLERGGNSPLHF	TGCGCCAGCAGCTTGGAACGGGGAGGTAATTCACCCCTCCACTTT
-	TRBV5-1	-	TRBJ2-1	CASSSRTRDEQFF	TGCGCCAGCAGCTCGCGAACCCGCGATGAGCAGTTCTTC
TRBD1	TRBV6-5	-	TRBJ1-6	CASSYTTGEDSPLHF	TGTGCCAGCAGTTACACAACAGGGGAGGATTCACCCCTCCACTTT
-	TRBV5-4	-	TRBJ2-7	CASTPGGSGSYEQYF	TGTGCCAGCACCCCCGGCGGCTCCGGCTCCTACGAGCAGTACTTC
TRBD1	TRBV27	few	TRBJ1-2	CASSSVRRTGNRDGYTF	TGTGCCAGCAGTTCCGTCCGACGGACAGGGAACAGGGATGGCTACACCTTC
-	TRBV11-2	-	TRBJ1-4	CASSLDVGKEKLFF	TGTGCCAGCAGCTTAGACGTGGGCAAAGAAAAACTGTTTTTT
TRBD2	TRBV20-1	-	TRBJ2-1	CSASSPGLAGRTEQFF	TGCAGTGCTAGTAGTCCGGGACTAGCGGGAAGGACCGAGCAGTTCTTC
-	TRBV12-5	-	TRBJ2-7	CASGLDRKRYEQYF	TGTGCTAGTGGTTTGGACAGAAAACGCTACGAGCAGTACTTC
TRBD1	TRBV19	once	TRBJ1-2	CASSPRDRAVDYGYTF	TGTGCCAGTAGTCCCCGGGACAGGGCAGTAGACTATGGCTACACCTTC
-	TRBV6-5	-	TRBJ1-1	CASSYGGGTEAFF	TGTGCCAGCAGTTATGGGGGTGGCACTGAAGCTTTCTTT
TRBD2	TRBV3-1/TRBV3-2	once	TRBJ2-2	CASSQHGLAGFTGELFF	TGTGCCAGCAGCCAACATGGACTAGCGGGATTCACCGGGGAGCTGTTTTTT
TRBD1	TRBV19	-	TRBJ1-1	CASSIGRGWTEAFF	TGTGCCAGTAGTATTGGCAGGGGGTGGACTGAAGCTTTCTTT
TRBD1	TRBV5-1	-	TRBJ2-2	CASSYKDRGSGELFF	TGCGCCAGCAGCTATAAAGACAGGGGTTCCGGGGAGCTGTTTTTT
TRBD1	TRBV5-6	-	TRBJ2-6	CASVPGQGARGANVLTF	TGTGCCAGCGTTCCGGGACAGGGGGCGCGCGGGGCCAACGTCCTGACTTTC
-	TRBV29-1	-	TRBJ2-7	CSVEMGTGTGEQYF	TGCAGCGTTGAAATGGGAACAGGGACGGGGGAGCAGTACTTC
TRBD2	TRBV5-6	-	TRBJ2-7	CASSLGLAGVEQYF	TGTGCCAGCAGCTTAGGCCTAGCGGGAGTCGAGCAGTACTTC
-	TRBV2	-	TRBJ1-5	CASSESRTRNQPQHF	TGTGCCAGCAGTGAGAGTCGGACTCGTAATCAGCCCCAGCATTTT
-	TRBV6-5	-	TRBJ1-1	CASSRAGLNTEAFF	TGTGCCAGCAGTAGAGCAGGCTTGAACACTGAAGCTTTCTTT
TRBD2	TRBV28	-	TRBJ2-5	CASRSSGLAFQETQYF	TGTGCCAGCAGAAGTTCGGGACTAGCGTTCCAAGAGACCCAGTACTTC
-	TRBV5-4	-	TRBJ1-2	CASSFPGRYGYTF	TGTGCCAGCAGCTTTCCGGGACGCTATGGCTACACCTTC
TRBD2	TRBV27	-	TRBJ2-3	CASSSSGGRNLDTQYF	TGTGCCAGCAGTTCCTCGGGCGGGAGAAATTTAGATACGCAGTATTTT
-	TRBV20-1	once	TRBJ2-3	CSATSTDTQYF	TGCAGTGCTACTTCCACAGATACGCAGTATTTT
-	TRBV7-8	-	TRBJ1-5	CASSSKPGQPQHF	TGTGCCAGCAGCTCCAAACCGGGTCAGCCCCAGCATTTT
-	TRBV5-1	once	TRBJ2-3	CASSSTDTQYF	TGCGCCAGCAGCAGCACAGATACGCAGTATTTT
TRBD2	TRBV5-6	-	TRBJ2-7	CASSLVLAGVDEQYF	TGTGCCAGCAGCTTGGTACTAGCGGGAGTGGACGAGCAGTACTTC
-	TRBV3-1/TRBV3-2	-	TRBJ1-6	CASSPGGGPRGEPLHF	TGTGCCAGCAGCCCCGGGGGGGGACCAAGAGGGGAGCCCCTCCACTTT
-	TRBV4-1	-	TRBJ1-2	CASSQEEQKDYGYTF	TGCGCCAGCAGCCAAGAAGAACAGAAAGACTATGGCTACACCTTC
-	TRBV12-3/TRBV12-4	-	TRBJ1-2	CASSSNNRARTF	TGTGCCAGCAGTTCAAACAACAGAGCTCGGACCTTC
-	TRBV3-1/TRBV3-2	once	TRBJ1-5	CASSQDLRGPQHF	TGTGCCAGCAGCCAAGATCTCCGGGGGCCCCAGCATTTT
-	TRBV5-1	-	TRBJ1-2	CASSLAGGGYTF	TGCGCCAGCAGCTTGGCGGGGGGTGGCTACACCTTC
-	TRBV9	-	TRBJ2-1	CASSASGTFPNEQFF	TGTGCCAGCAGCGCAAGTGGGACTTTCCCAAATGAGCAGTTCTTC
TRBD2	TRBV3-1/TRBV3-2	-	TRBJ2-3	CASSQERWRGGRPDTQYF	TGTGCCAGCAGCCAAGAGAGGTGGCGGGGGGGCCGGCCAGATACGCAGTATTTT
TRBD2	TRBV19	-	TRBJ2-2	CASSIASGRTGGTGELFF	TGTGCCAGTAGTATCGCGAGCGGGAGAACCGGGGGCACCGGGGAGCTGTTTTTT
-	TRBV11-3	-	TRBJ2-5	CASSPGVGGRETQYF	TGTGCCAGCAGCCCCGGCGTGGGGGGAAGGGAGACCCAGTACTTC